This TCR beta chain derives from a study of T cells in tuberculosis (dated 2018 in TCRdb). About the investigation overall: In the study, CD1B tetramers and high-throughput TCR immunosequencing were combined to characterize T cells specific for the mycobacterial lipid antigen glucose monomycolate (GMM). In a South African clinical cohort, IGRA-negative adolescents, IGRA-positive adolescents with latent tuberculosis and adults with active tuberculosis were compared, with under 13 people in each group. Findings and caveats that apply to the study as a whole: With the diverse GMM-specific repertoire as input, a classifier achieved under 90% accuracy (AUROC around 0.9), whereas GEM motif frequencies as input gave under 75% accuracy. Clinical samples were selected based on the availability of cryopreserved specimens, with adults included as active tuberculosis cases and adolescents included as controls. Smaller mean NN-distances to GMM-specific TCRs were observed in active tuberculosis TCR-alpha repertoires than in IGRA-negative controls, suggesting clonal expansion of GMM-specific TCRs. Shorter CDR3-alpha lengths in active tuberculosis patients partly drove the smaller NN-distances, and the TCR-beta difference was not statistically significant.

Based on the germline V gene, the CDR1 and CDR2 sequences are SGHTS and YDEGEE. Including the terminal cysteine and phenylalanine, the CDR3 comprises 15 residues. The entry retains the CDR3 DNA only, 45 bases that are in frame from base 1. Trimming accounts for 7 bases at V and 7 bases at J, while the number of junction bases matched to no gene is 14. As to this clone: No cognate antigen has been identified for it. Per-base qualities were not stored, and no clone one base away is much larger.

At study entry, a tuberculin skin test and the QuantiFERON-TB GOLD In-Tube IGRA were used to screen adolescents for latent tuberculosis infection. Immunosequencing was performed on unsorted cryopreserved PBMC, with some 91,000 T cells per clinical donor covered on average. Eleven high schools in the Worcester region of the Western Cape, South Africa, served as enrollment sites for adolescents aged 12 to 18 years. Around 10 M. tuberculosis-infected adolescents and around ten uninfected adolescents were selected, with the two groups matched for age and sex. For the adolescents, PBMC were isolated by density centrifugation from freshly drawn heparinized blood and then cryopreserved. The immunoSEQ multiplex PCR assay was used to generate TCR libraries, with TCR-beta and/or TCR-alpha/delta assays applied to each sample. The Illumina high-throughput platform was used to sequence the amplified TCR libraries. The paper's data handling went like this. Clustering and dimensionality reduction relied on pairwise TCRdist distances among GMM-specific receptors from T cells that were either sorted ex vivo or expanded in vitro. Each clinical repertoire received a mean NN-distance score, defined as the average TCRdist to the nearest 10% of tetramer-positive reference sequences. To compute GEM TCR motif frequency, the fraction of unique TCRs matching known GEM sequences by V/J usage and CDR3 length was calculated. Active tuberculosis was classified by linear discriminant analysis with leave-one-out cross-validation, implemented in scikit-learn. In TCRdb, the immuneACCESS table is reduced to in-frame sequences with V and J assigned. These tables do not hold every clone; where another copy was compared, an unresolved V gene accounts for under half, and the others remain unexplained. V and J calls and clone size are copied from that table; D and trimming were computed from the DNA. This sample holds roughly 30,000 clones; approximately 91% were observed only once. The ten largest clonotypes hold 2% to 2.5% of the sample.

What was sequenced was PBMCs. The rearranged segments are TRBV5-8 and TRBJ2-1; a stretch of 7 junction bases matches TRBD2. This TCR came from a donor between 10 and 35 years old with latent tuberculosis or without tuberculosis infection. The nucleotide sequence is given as TGTGCCAGCCGTGGGGGGGGACTAAGGATTAATGAGCAGTTCTTC. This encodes CASRGGGLRINEQFF. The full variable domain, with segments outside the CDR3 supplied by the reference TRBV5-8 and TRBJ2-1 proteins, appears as EAGVTQSPTHLIKTRGQQATLRCSPISGHTSVYWYQQALGLGLQFLLWYDEGEERNRGNFPPRFSGRQFPNYSSELNVNALELEDSALYLCASRGGGLRINEQFFGPGTRLTVL.